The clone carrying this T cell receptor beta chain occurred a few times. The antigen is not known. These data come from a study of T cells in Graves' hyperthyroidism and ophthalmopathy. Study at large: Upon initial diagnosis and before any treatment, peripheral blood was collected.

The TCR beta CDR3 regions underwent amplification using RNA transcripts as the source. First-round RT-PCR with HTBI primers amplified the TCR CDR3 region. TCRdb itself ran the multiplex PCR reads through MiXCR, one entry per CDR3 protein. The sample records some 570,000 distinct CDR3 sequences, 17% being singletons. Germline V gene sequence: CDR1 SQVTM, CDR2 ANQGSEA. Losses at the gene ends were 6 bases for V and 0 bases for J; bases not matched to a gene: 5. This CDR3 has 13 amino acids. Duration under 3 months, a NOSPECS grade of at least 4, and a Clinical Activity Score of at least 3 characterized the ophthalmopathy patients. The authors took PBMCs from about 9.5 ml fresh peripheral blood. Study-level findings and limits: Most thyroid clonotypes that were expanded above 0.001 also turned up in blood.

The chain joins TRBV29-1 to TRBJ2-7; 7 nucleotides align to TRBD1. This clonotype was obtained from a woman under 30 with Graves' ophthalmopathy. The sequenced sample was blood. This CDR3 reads CSVGQGVSYEQYF. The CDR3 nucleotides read TGCAGCGTGGGGCAGGGGGTCTCCTACGAGCAGTACTTC.